This entry lists 31 T cell receptor beta chains sequenced from one sample in a study of beta chain features in type 1 diabetes. Isolated RNA was reverse transcribed in full, so expressed TCRB transcripts were sequenced. Sequenced by immunoSEQ multiplex PCR; TCRdb stores in-frame clones only, minus some. The sample yields 630,000 or so clones, over 13% seen once. General study points: Among all four CD4+ subsets, Type 1 diabetes patients had TCRB CDR3s that were moderately but significantly shorter.

These TCRs are of unknown antigen specificity. Sequenced sample: naive CD4+ T cells from blood. These TCRs come from a man between 18 and 29 years old with type 1 diabetes.

The J gene is TRBJ2-5, the V gene TRBV10-3; weak D call: TRBD2 (6 bases). Per germline, CDR1 ENHRY and CDR2 SYGVKD. V lost 4 bases and J lost 2, with 20 bases in between. This CDR3 is 17 amino acids long. The CDR3 protein is CAISVGSPRGAQETQYF. The CDR3 nucleotides are TGTGCCATCAGTGTTGGGAGTCCGCGGGGAGCTCAAGAGACCCAGTACTTC.

Only a few counts were recorded for this clone. The chain employs TRBV11-3 and TRBJ2-3; 11 nucleotides agree with TRBD1. V was clipped by 5 bases and J by 3 bases; unmatched bases: 4. From germline, CDR1 is SGHNT and CDR2 YENEEA. This CDR3 comprises 15 residues. CDR3 nucleotide sequence: TGTGCCAGCAGCCGAGGACAGGGGGCAACAGATACGCAGTATTTT. It specifies CASSRGQGATDTQYF.

This clone was found a few times. The chain uses TRBV19 and TRBJ2-7; 10 positions match TRBD1. Trimming removed 3 bases from V and 0 bases from J; junction bases left unmatched: 5. This CDR3 has 16 residues. Germline V gene lookup returns CDR1 LNHDA and CDR2 SQIVND (reference sequence). CDR3 in amino acids: CASSITGQGISYEQYF. CDR3 nucleotides: TGTGCCAGTAGTATTACGGGACAGGGGATCTCCTACGAGCAGTACTTC.

This clone has only one observation. J is TRBJ2-2 and V is TRBV5-1; TRBD1 aligns across 9 bases. The CDR3 totals 17 residues. Unmatched junction bases numbered 9, after V lost 6 bases and J lost 0 bases. Per the germline V gene, CDR1 is SGHRS and CDR2 is YFSETQ. CDR3 coding DNA: TGCGCCAGCAAACCCGGGACAGGGCAATCGAACACCGGGGAGCTGTTTTTT. This gives the protein CASKPGTGQSNTGELFF.

V gene TRBV9 combines with J gene TRBJ2-5; D may be TRBD2 (6 bases). Trimming left V 3 bases short and J 3 bases short, with 18 bases between. This CDR3 is 16 amino acids long. The germline V gene encodes CDR1 SGDLS and CDR2 YYNGEE. In DNA, the CDR3 is TGTGCCAGCAGCGCGCTAACGGGACTGAATAAAGAGACCCAGTACTTC. Protein product: CASSALTGLNKETQYF.

This clone appeared a few times. The gene calls are TRBV6-5 and TRBJ2-1; D is unclear. V gave up 5 bases and J gave up 3 bases, with 11 bases separating them. Germline-derived CDR1 and CDR2 are MNHEY and SVGAGI. The CDR3 is made up of 14 amino acids. The CDR3 protein is CASSLRAVYNEQFF. CDR3 bases: TGTGCCAGCAGTCTCCGGGCAGTCTACAATGAGCAGTTCTTC.

This clone appeared a few times. The chain combines TRBV19 with TRBJ2-7; no reliable D call. The germline CDR1 and CDR2 sequences are LNHDA and SQIVND (reference sequence). The germline V and J ends were trimmed by 5 bases and 3 bases, with 11 bases remaining between them. The CDR3 has 13 amino acids. Here the CDR3 DNA reads TGTGCCAGTAGTTCCCGTTACGACTACGAGCAGTACTTC. This encodes CASSSRYDYEQYF.

On this clone itself: The junction departs from germline at one end; a sequencing error may be responsible. The J gene is TRBJ2-5, the V gene TRBV7-7; no definite D call. From germline, CDR1 is SSHAT and CDR2 FNYEAQ (reference sequence). This CDR3 has 12 amino acids. CDR3 region: CASSATRETQYF. As DNA, the CDR3 is TGTGCTAGCAGCGCAACTCGGGAGACCCAGTACTTC. Combining the CDR3 with reference TRBV7-7 and TRBJ2-5 gives the whole variable domain GAGVSQSPRYKVTKRGQDVTLRCDPISSHATLYWYQQALGQGPEFLTYFNYEAQPDKSGLPSDRFSAERPEGSISTLTIQRTEQRDSAMYRCASSATRETQYFGPGTRLLVL.

The chain combines TRBV5-1 with TRBJ2-3; no clear D. This CDR3 is built from 14 residues. Trimming pared 2 bases from V and 5 bases from J, leaving 12 bases between. CDR1 and CDR2 from the germline V gene are SGHRS and YFSETQ. The CDR3 spells CASSLGQPQDTQYF. The CDR3 bases are TGCGCCAGCAGCTTAGGGCAACCTCAAGATACGCAGTATTTT.

The rearrangement uses TRBV5-8 and TRBJ2-2; D uncertain. The V and J ends lost 1 base and 3 bases respectively, with 7 bases between them. Germline values: CDR1 SGHTS, CDR2 YDEGEE. The CDR3 has 14 amino acids. CDR3 coding DNA: TGTGCCAGCAGCTTGCCAGGCGACACCGGGGAGCTGTTTTTT. Translating it yields CASSLPGDTGELFF.

The chain recombines TRBV6-5 with TRBJ1-6; D call uncertain. The germline V gene has CDR1 MNHEY and CDR2 SVGAGI. Trimming took off 4 bases at V and 6 bases at J, with 13 bases between the two ends. The CDR3 extends over 15 amino acids. The CDR3 is CASSFSSPGNSPLHF. The CDR3 DNA follows: TGTGCCAGCAGTTTCTCCAGCCCTGGTAATTCACCCCTCCACTTT.

V and J are TRBV5-4 and TRBJ1-1; possibly TRBD1 for D (6 bases). Trimming took off 1 base at V and 4 bases at J, with 17 bases between the two ends. The germline gives CDR1 SGHNT, CDR2 YYREEE (reference sequence). The CDR3 sequence is 16 residues long. The CDR3 protein is CASSLTGTIQGTEAFF. The CDR3 DNA reads TGTGCCAGCAGCTTGACAGGGACCATTCAGGGCACTGAAGCTTTCTTT.

This chain connects TRBV20-1 to TRBJ2-7; no clear D. The ends were cut back, 6 bases at V and 5 bases at J, with 11 bases in the middle. The CDR3 consists of 11 residues. Germline loops: CDR1 DFQATT, CDR2 SNEGSKA (reference sequence). The CDR3 DNA reads TGCAGTGCCTCCGCGAGGCACGAGCAGTACTTC. Translated: CSASARHEQYF.

This clone has a handful of counts. V gene TRBV27 combines with J gene TRBJ2-3; D not certain. Looked up from germline, CDR1 is MNHEY and CDR2 is SMNVEV (reference sequence). The CDR3 length is 14 residues. V was pared by 7 bases and J by 2 bases, with 13 bases between. This CDR3 reads CASTFGQNTDTQYF. For the CDR3, the DNA is TGTGCCAGCACCTTCGGGCAGAACACAGATACGCAGTATTTT.

The gene calls are TRBV5-4 and TRBJ2-1; D is undetermined. Germline V CDR1 and CDR2: SGHNT, YYREEE (reference sequence). CDR3 length: 15 residues. V was shortened by 3 bases and J by 8 bases, with 18 bases between the two germline ends. CDR3 in DNA: TGTGCCAGCAGCTCTCGACTGGCCTCGCCGCATGAGCAGTTCTTC. It is translated as CASSSRLASPHEQFF.

The V call is TRBV7-6, the J call TRBJ2-7; 9 bases map to TRBD1. Germline values: CDR1 SGHVS, CDR2 FNYEAQ. With 5 bases clipped from V and 7 bases from J, the junction kept 15 bases outside the gene matches. The CDR3 spans 16 residues. CDR3 in amino acids: CASSMRGKDRGREQYF. The CDR3 DNA follows: TGTGCCAGCAGCATGAGGGGGAAGGACAGGGGACGAGAGCAGTACTTC.

This clone has more than one count but fewer than ten. The chain is built from TRBV7-9 and TRBJ1-5; D unresolved. Trimming cost V 5 bases and J 2 bases, with 7 bases left between them. This CDR3 contains 13 residues. Per the germline V gene, CDR1 is SEHNR and CDR2 is FQNEAQ (reference sequence). The CDR3 is CASSPFGNQPQHF. CDR3 in DNA: TGTGCCAGCAGCCCGTTCGGCAATCAGCCCCAGCATTTT.

A few counts support this clone. The CDR3 DNA is TGCAGCGTTGAAATATGGCAGGATACCTACGAGCAGTACTTC. This codes for CSVEIWQDTYEQYF. The rearrangement links TRBV29-1 to TRBJ2-7; no clear D gene. Germline lookup yields CDR1 SQVTM and CDR2 ANQGSEA. The V end was cut by 2 bases, the J end by 2 bases, with 13 bases between. The CDR3 loop spans 14 amino acids.

The CDR3 loop reads CASSFGRVGQPQHF. The CDR3 DNA follows: TGTGCCAGCAGCTTCGGCAGGGTGGGCCAGCCCCAGCATTTT. The chain carries TRBV7-2 and TRBJ1-5, with D tentatively TRBD1 (5 bases). The CDR3 runs to 14 residues. Germline CDR1 reads SGHTA; CDR2 reads FQGNSA. Trimming took off 3 bases at V and 7 bases at J, with 13 bases between the two ends.

J is TRBJ2-7 and V is TRBV6-1; unclear D gene. CDR3 length equals 12 residues. Trimming cost V 4 bases and J 6 bases, with 10 bases left between them. The germline gives CDR1 MNHNS, CDR2 SASEGT. CDR3 nucleotides: TGTGCCAGCAGTGTGAACACAGCCGAGCAGTACTTC. This codes for CASSVNTAEQYF.

For this clone: This sample also contains other DNA sequences that code for the same CDR3. This chain connects TRBV29-1 to TRBJ2-5, with D perhaps TRBD1 or TRBD2 (6 bases each). Germline V gene lookup returns CDR1 SQVTM and CDR2 ANQGSEA. Trimming cost V 7 bases and J 4 bases, with 7 bases left between them. The CDR3 sequence is 10 residues long. The CDR3 is CSGGAETQYF. CDR3 in DNA: TGCAGCGGGGGGGCAGAGACCCAGTACTTC.

The chain links TRBV30 to TRBJ1-1; no clear D. V dropped 0 bases and J dropped 2 bases, with 7 bases sitting between them. Germline V gene sequence: CDR1 GTSNPN, CDR2 SVGIG (reference sequence). This CDR3 contains 13 residues. The CDR3 loop is CAWSVMINTEAFF. The CDR3 bases are TGTGCCTGGAGTGTAATGATTAACACTGAAGCTTTCTTT.

The V and J genes are TRBV2 and TRBJ1-2; 8 nucleotides match TRBD1. The germline CDR1 and CDR2 sequences are SNHLY and FYNNEI. V trimming: 7 bases; J trimming: 3 bases; junction bases outside the gene matches: 7. This CDR3 is built from 14 residues. The DNA of the CDR3 is TGTGCCAGCACTGACCGGACAGGGTACTATGGCTACACCTTC. Protein sequence: CASTDRTGYYGYTF.

This clone has more than one count but fewer than ten. This chain uses TRBV7-2 with TRBJ2-3; D gene uncertain. The germline V gene has CDR1 SGHTA and CDR2 FQGNSA. The V gene lost 2 bases and the J gene lost 1 base, with 7 bases spanning the gap. The CDR3 totals 14 residues. The CDR3 DNA sequence: TGTGCCAGCAGCTTAAGACCTCGCACAGATACGCAGTATTTT. It codes for CASSLRPRTDTQYF.

The sample holds a few counts of this clone. The genes are TRBV30 and TRBJ2-3, with D unclear. The CDR3 is 15 amino acids. Germline lookup yields CDR1 GTSNPN and CDR2 SVGIG (reference sequence). V dropped 0 bases and J dropped 0 bases, with 10 bases sitting between them. The DNA for the CDR3 is TGTGCCTGGAGTGTACGTACGGAGAGCACAGATACGCAGTATTTT. As protein: CAWSVRTESTDTQYF.

A few counts support this clone. The chain has TRBV6-4 and TRBJ1-2, with D perhaps TRBD1 (6 bases). The CDR3 is 19 amino acids. The V end lost 2 bases, the J end lost 1 base, and 23 bases lay between the germline ends. CDR1 and CDR2 (germline): MRHNA, SNTAGT. CDR3 loop: CASSDRVSYSTGRNYGYTF. CDR3 DNA sequence: TGTGCCAGCAGTGACCGGGTTTCGTATTCAACAGGGCGTAACTATGGCTACACCTTC.

The chain couples TRBV13 to TRBJ2-7; no firm D call. In germline, CDR1 is PRHDT, CDR2 FYEKMQ (reference sequence). The V end was cut by 0 bases, the J end by 0 bases, with 12 bases between. The CDR3 covers 16 residues. In nucleotides, the CDR3 is TGTGCCAGCAGCTTAGGAGAATCGTACGACTCCTACGAGCAGTACTTC. Its translation: CASSLGESYDSYEQYF.

This clone was seen only a few times. This chain joins TRBV10-3 and TRBJ2-7; D is undetermined. Deletions cut 8 bases from V and 1 base from J, with 12 bases between. The CDR3 is made up of 13 amino acids. Germline V gene data show CDR1 as ENHRY and CDR2 as SYGVKD. Here the CDR3 reads CAIQTDGSYEQYF. The CDR3 nucleotides read TGTGCCATCCAGACGGACGGTTCCTACGAGCAGTACTTC.

In this sample, this clone turned up a few times. The chain recombines TRBV6-1 with TRBJ1-1; the D gene is possibly TRBD1 (5 bases). Germline values: CDR1 MNHNS, CDR2 SASEGT. This CDR3 is 12 amino acids long. V was cut by 7 bases and J by 7 bases, with 13 bases left in between. The CDR3 protein is CASTHRDVEAFF. The DNA for the CDR3 is TGTGCCAGCACCCACCGGGACGTTGAAGCTTTCTTT.

This clone was seen a handful of times. The CDR3 DNA reads as TGCGCCAGCAGCCAATATACAGGGACGACCTACAATGAGCAGTTCTTC. Translating gives CASSQYTGTTYNEQFF. This rearrangement joins TRBV4-3 to TRBJ2-1; tentative D call: TRBD1 (6 bases). The CDR3 loop spans 16 amino acids. Germline CDR1 is LGHNA and CDR2 is YSLEER. V shed 2 bases and J shed 2 bases, with 13 bases lying between them.

V gene TRBV5-1 combines with J gene TRBJ1-4; a possible D gene is TRBD1 (5 bases). CDR3 length: 22 residues. Germline values: CDR1 SGHRS, CDR2 YFSETQ. V lost 0 bases and J 0 bases, leaving 27 bases between the germline ends. The CDR3 protein is CASSLVGQRGRGLVATNEKLFF. For the CDR3, the DNA is TGCGCCAGCAGCTTGGTTGGTCAGCGGGGAAGGGGCCTCGTTGCAACTAATGAAAAACTGTTTTTT.